These T cell receptor beta chains were read from a single sample in a study of response to subunit inactivated influenza vaccine. TCRdb called the RT-PCR reads again in MiXCR, with one record for every CDR3 protein. The sample has under 500,000 distinct CDR3 sequences; 10% to 11% are singletons. This material consisted of PBMCs from blood, taken 40 to 50 days after vaccination. The source is a man in his forties or fifties who received an inactivated influenza vaccine. CDR3s include the opening cysteine and the closing phenylalanine or tryptophan.

CDR3 length: 14; V gene: TRBV2; CDR3 protein: CASVGTSLLQTQYF
CDR3 length: 17; V gene: TRBV7-9; CDR3 protein: CASSPRTPLNSTDTQYF
CDR3 length: 16; V gene: TRBV7-2; CDR3 protein: CASSLTAGRENEKLFF
CDR3 length: 12; V gene: TRBV18; CDR3 protein: CASSPGNGELFF
CDR3 length: 15; V gene: TRBV18; CDR3 protein: CASSPLAGEWYEQYF
CDR3 length: 17; V gene: TRBV9; CDR3 protein: CASSVSPGGNSYNEQFF
CDR3 length: 14; V gene: TRBV3-1; CDR3 protein: CASSRDGTNEKLFF
CDR3 length: 15; V gene: TRBV12-3/TRBV12-4; CDR3 protein: CASSFLDRGGTEAFF
CDR3 length: 15; V gene: TRBV5-6; CDR3 protein: CASSRLASVNTEAFF
CDR3 length: 12; V gene: TRBV7-2; CDR3 protein: CASSFSVHEQYF
CDR3 length: 15; V gene: TRBV5-6; CDR3 protein: CASSRDILGTDTQYF
CDR3 length: 16; V gene: TRBV4-3; CDR3 protein: CASSQEPGQGPYEQYF
CDR3 length: 12; V gene: TRBV28; CDR3 protein: CASRPKLAGEFF
CDR3 length: 13; V gene: TRBV19; CDR3 protein: CASKFVMNTEAFF
CDR3 length: 15; V gene: TRBV7-2; CDR3 protein: CASSLSGQMNTEAFF
CDR3 length: 17; V gene: TRBV7-2; CDR3 protein: CASSLVFQGRGTDTQYF
CDR3 length: 16; V gene: TRBV4-2; CDR3 protein: CASSATTGTYGETQYF
CDR3 length: 13; V gene: TRBV20-1; CDR3 protein: CSARGTGYSEAFF
CDR3 length: 13; V gene: TRBV5-1; CDR3 protein: CASSPRTLAEAFF
CDR3 length: 14; V gene: TRBV7-6; CDR3 protein: CASSLTESSYEQYF
CDR3 length: 13; V gene: TRBV28; CDR3 protein: CASTGLAGGEQYF
CDR3 length: 16; V gene: TRBV5-1; CDR3 protein: CASTPTGTGRSDEQFF
CDR3 length: 16; V gene: TRBV28; CDR3 protein: CASRKDRGSGNEKLFF
CDR3 length: 15; V gene: TRBV28; CDR3 protein: CASMPGLARSDTQYF
CDR3 length: 14; V gene: TRBV7-3; CDR3 protein: CASSLPMYTDTQYF
CDR3 length: 14; V gene: TRBV5-8; CDR3 protein: CASSLDGRLGTIYF
CDR3 length: 15; V gene: TRBV20-1; CDR3 protein: CSARDGGDSGNTIYF
CDR3 length: 15; V gene: TRBV5-1; CDR3 protein: CASSGTQIRANEQFF
CDR3 length: 16; V gene: TRBV6-2/TRBV6-3; CDR3 protein: CASSATRDVYNQPQHF
CDR3 length: 15; V gene: TRBV10-3; CDR3 protein: CAISDGGGAYNEQFF
CDR3 length: 15; V gene: TRBV5-5; CDR3 protein: CASSPRGQGVYGYTF
CDR3 length: 17; V gene: TRBV7-2; CDR3 protein: CASSLRTSDRMDYEQYF
CDR3 length: 16; V gene: TRBV20-1; CDR3 protein: CSARDNSGRVYNEQFF
CDR3 length: 17; V gene: TRBV21-1; CDR3 protein: CASSKYSGRKVQETQYF
CDR3 length: 15; V gene: TRBV7-2; CDR3 protein: CASSLQASLTDEQFF
CDR3 length: 14; V gene: TRBV20-1; CDR3 protein: CSARALAGAETQYF
CDR3 length: 16; V gene: TRBV12-3/TRBV12-4; CDR3 protein: CASRTGLAVRTDTQYF